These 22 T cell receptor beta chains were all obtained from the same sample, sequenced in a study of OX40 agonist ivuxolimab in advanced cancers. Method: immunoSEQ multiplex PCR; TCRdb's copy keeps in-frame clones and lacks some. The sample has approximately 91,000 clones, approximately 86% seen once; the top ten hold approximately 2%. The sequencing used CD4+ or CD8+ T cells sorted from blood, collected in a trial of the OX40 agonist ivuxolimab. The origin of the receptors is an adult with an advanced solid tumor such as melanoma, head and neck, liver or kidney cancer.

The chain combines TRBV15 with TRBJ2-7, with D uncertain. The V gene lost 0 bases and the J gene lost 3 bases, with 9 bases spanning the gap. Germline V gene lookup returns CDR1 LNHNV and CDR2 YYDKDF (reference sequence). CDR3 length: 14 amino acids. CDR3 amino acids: CATSRDAGNYEQYF. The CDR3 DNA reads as TGTGCCACCAGCAGAGACGCAGGCAACTACGAGCAGTACTTC.

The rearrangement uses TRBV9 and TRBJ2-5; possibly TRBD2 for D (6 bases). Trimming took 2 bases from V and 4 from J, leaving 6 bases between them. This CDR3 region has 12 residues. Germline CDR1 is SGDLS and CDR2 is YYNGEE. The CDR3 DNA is TGTGCCAGCAGCGTGGGGGGAGAGACCCAGTACTTC. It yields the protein CASSVGGETQYF. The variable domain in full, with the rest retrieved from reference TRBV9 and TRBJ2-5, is DSGVTQTPKHLITATGQRVTLRCSPRSGDLSVYWYQQSLDQGLQFLIQYYNGEERAKGNILERFSAQQFPDLHSELNLSSLELGDSALYFCASSVGGETQYFGPGTRLLVL.

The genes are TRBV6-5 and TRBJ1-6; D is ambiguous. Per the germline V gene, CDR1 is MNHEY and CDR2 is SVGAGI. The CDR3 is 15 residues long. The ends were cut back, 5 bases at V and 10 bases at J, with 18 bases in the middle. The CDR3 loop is CASSPRGSYGSPLHF. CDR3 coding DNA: TGTGCCAGCAGTCCTCGTGGGTCGTACGGGTCACCCCTCCACTTT.

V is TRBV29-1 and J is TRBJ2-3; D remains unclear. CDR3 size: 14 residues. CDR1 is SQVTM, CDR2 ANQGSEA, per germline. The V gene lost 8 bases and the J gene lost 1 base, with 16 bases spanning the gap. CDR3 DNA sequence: TGCAGCCTCCCGACCTTGGCGGGCACAGATACGCAGTATTTT. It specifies CSLPTLAGTDTQYF.

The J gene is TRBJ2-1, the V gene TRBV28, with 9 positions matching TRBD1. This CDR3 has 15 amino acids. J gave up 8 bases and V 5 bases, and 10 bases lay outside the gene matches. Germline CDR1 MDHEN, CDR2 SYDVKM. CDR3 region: CASSLRDRVLYEQFF. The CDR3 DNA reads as TGTGCCAGCAGTCTCCGGGACAGGGTATTATATGAGCAGTTCTTC. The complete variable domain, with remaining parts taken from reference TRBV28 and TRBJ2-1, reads DVKVTQSSRYLVKRTGEKVFLECVQDMDHENMFWYRQDPGLGLRLIYFSYDVKMKEKGDIPEGYSVSREKKERFSLILESASTNQTSMYLCASSLRDRVLYEQFFGPGTRLTVL.

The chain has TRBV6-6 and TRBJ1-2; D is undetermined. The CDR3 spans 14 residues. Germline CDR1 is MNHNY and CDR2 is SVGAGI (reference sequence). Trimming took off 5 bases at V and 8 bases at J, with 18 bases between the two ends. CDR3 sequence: CASSIGSGPGGYTF. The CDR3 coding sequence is TGTGCCAGCAGTATAGGGTCCGGCCCTGGCGGCTACACCTTC.

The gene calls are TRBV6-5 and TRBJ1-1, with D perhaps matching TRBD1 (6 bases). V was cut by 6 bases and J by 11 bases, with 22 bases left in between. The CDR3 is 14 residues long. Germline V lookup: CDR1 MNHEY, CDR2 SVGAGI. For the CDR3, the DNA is TGTGCCAGCAGCGTAGAGGGGGGGTTCGGTTGGGCTTTCTTT. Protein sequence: CASSVEGGFGWAFF.

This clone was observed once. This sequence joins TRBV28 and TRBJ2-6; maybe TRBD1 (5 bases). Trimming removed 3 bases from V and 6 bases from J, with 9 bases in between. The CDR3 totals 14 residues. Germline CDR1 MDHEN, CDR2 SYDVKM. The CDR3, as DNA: TGTGCCAGCAGTTTTTACAGGTCGGCCAACGTCCTGACTTTC. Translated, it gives CASSFYRSANVLTF.

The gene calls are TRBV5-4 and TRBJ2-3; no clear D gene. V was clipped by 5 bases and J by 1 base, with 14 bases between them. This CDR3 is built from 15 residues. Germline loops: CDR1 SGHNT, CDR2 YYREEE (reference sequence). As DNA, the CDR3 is TGTGCCAGCAGTTTTGATCTAAGGGGCACAGATACGCAGTATTTT. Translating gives CASSFDLRGTDTQYF. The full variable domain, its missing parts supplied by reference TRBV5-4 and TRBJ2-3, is ETGVTQSPTHLIKTRGQQVTLRCSSQSGHNTVSWYQQALGQGPQFIFQYYREEENGRGNFPPRFSGLQFPNYSSELNVNALELDDSALYLCASSFDLRGTDTQYFGPGTRLTVL.

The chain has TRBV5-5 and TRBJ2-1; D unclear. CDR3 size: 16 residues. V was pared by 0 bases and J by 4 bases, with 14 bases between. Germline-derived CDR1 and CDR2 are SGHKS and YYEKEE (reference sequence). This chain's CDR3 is CASSLGLTNPYNEQFF. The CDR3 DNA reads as TGTGCCAGCAGCTTGGGACTCACCAACCCTTACAATGAGCAGTTCTTC.

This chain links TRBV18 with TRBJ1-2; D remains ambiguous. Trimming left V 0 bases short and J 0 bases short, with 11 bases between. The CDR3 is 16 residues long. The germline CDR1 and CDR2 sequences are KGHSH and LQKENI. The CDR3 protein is CASSPPPPVSNYGYTF. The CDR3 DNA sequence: TGTGCCAGCTCACCACCGCCCCCGGTGTCTAACTATGGCTACACCTTC. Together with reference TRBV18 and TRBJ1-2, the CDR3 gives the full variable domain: NAGVMQNPRHLVRRRGQEARLRCSPMKGHSHVYWYRQLPEEGLKFMVYLQKENIIDESGMPKERFSAEFPKEGPSILRIQQVVRGDSAAYFCASSPPPPVSNYGYTFGSGTRLTVV.

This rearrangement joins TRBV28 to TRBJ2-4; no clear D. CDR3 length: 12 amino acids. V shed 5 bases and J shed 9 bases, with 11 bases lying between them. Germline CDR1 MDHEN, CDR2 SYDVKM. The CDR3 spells CASSSQWGIQYF. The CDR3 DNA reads TGTGCCAGCAGTAGTCAATGGGGCATTCAGTACTTC.

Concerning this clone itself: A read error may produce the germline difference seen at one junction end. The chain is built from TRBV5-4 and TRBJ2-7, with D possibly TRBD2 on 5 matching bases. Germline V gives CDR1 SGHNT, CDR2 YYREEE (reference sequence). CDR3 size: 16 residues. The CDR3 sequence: CASSQDLIGIAYEQYF. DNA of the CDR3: TGCGCCAGCAGCCAAGATCTGATCGGGATCGCCTACGAGCAGTACTTC.

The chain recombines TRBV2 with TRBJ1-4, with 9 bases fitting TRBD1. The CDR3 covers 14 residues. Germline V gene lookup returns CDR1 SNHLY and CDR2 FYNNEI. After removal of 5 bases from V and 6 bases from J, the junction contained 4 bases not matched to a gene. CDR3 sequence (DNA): TGTGCCAGCAGTTACAGGGGGCTTTATGAAAAACTGTTTTTT. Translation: CASSYRGLYEKLFF. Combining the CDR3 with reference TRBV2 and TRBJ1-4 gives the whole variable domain EPEVTQTPSHQVTQMGQEVILRCVPISNHLYFYWYRQILGQKVEFLVSFYNNEISEKSEIFDDQFSVERPDGSNFTLKIRSTKLEDSAMYFCASSYRGLYEKLFFGSGTQLSVL.

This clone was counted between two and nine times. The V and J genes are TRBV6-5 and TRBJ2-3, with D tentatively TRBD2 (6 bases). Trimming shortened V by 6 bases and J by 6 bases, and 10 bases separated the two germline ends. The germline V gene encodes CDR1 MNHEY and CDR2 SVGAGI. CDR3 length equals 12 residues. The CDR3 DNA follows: TGTGCCAGCAGCCGGGGGTCGGATACGCAGTATTTT. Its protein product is CASSRGSDTQYF.

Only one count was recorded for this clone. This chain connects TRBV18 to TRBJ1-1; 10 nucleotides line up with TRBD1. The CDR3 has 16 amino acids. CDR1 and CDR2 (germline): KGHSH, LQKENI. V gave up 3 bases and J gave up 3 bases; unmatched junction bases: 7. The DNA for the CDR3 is TGTGCCAGCTCACCGCCGGACAGGGGGTTGTACACTGAAGCTTTCTTT. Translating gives CASSPPDRGLYTEAFF.

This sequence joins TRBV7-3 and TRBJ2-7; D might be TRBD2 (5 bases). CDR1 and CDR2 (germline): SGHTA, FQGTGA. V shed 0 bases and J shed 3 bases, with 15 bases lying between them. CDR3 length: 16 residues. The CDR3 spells CASSLTAAIWDYEQYF. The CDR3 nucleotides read TGTGCCAGCAGCTTAACAGCGGCTATTTGGGACTACGAGCAGTACTTC.

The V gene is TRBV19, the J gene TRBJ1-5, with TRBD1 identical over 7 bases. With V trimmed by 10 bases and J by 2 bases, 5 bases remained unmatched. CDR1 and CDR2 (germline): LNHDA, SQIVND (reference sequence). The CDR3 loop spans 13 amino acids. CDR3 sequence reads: CATAGTGNQPQHF. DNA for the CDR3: TGTGCCACTGCCGGGACAGGCAATCAGCCCCAGCATTTT. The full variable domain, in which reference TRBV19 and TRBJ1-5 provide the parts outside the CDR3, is DGGITQSPKYLFRKEGQNVTLSCEQNLNHDAMYWYRQDPGQGLRLIYYSQIVNDFQKGDIAEGYSVSREKKESFPLTVTSAQKNPTAFYLCATAGTGNQPQHFGDGTRLSIL.

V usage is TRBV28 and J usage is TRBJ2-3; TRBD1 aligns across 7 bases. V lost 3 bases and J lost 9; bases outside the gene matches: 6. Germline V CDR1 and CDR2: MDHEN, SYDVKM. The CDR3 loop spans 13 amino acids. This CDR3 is CASSFTGVGTQYF. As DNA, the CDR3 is TGTGCCAGCAGTTTCACAGGGGTGGGGACGCAGTATTTT.

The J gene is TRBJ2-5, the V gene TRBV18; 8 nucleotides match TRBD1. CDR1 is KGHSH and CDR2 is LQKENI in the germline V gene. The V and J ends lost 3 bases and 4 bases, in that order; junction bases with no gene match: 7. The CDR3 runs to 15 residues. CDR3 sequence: CASSPGQALRETQYF. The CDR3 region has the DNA TGTGCCAGCTCACCGGGACAGGCCCTGAGAGAGACCCAGTACTTC. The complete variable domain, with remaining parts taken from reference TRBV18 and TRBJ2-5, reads NAGVMQNPRHLVRRRGQEARLRCSPMKGHSHVYWYRQLPEEGLKFMVYLQKENIIDESGMPKERFSAEFPKEGPSILRIQQVVRGDSAAYFCASSPGQALRETQYFGPGTRLLVL.

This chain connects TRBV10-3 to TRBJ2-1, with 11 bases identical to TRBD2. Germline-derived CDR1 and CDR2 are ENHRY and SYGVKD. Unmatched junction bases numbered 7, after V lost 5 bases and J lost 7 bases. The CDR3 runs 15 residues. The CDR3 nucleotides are TGTGCCATCAGTTATGGTAGCGGGGGGGTAAATGAGCAGTTCTTC. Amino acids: CAISYGSGGVNEQFF.

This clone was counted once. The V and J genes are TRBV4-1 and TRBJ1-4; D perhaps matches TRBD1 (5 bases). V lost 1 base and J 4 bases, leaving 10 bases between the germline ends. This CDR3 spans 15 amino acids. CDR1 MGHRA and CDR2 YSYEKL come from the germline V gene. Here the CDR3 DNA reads TGCGCCAGCAGCCAAGGGACATCGTTTAATGAAAAACTGTTTTTT. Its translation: CASSQGTSFNEKLFF.